Below, 27 T cell receptor beta chains from the same sample are listed, as sequenced in a study of blood T cells in healthy people across ages. Primers used in a second PCR of roughly 6 to 11 cycles were a sample-barcoded 5' primer and a J-beta primer mix. TCRdb independently ran MiXCR on the 5' RACE reads; one entry per CDR3 protein. This sample has roughly 1 million distinct CDR3 sequences, with approximately 26% found just once. The sample was also reused in another study, on T cells of mothers and their children.

The sequencing input was blood. Receptors originate from a girl aged 2 to 10 in good health.

This clonotype was recorded a few times. Here the CDR3 reads CSVDPRPGLPTDTQYF. CDR3 in DNA: TGCAGCGTTGACCCGAGGCCGGGACTACCCACAGATACGCAGTATTTT. The V call is TRBV29-1, the J call TRBJ2-3; 7 positions agree with TRBD2. After removal of 3 bases from V and 2 bases from J, the junction contained 11 bases not matched to a gene. The CDR3 consists of 16 residues. CDR1 is SQVTM and CDR2 is ANQGSEA in the germline V gene.

This clonotype showed up just a few times. The J gene is TRBJ2-5, the V gene TRBV19; D not resolved. The closer fit of TRBJ2-1 to the DNA end suggests the J call may be wrong. This CDR3 has 13 residues. Looked up from germline, CDR1 is LNHDA and CDR2 is SQIVND (reference sequence). CDR3 in DNA: TGTGCCAGTAGTATGGCTGATAACAATGAGCAGTTCTTC. This gives the protein CASSMADNNEQFF.

This clonotype appeared a few times. This chain uses TRBV20-1 with TRBJ1-4, with 7 bases that match TRBD1. This CDR3 is built from 15 residues. The ends lost 3 bases at V and 7 bases at J; junction bases unmatched: 11. Germline assignment: CDR1 DFQATT and CDR2 SNEGSKA (reference sequence). CDR3: CSARPYRGGVEKLFF. The CDR3 nucleotides read TGCAGTGCTAGGCCCTACAGGGGAGGGGTTGAAAAACTGTTTTTT.

CDR3 DNA: TGTGCCAGCAGGCCTATAACCAGGGGCGGTGAAAAACTGTTTTTT. Translated: CASRPITRGGEKLFF. The genes are TRBV28 and TRBJ1-4; D perhaps matches TRBD1 (6 bases). The V and J ends lost 6 bases and 7 bases respectively, with 18 bases between them. The CDR3 has 15 amino acids. Germline loops: CDR1 MDHEN, CDR2 SYDVKM.

This clonotype was detected a few times. The J gene is TRBJ2-7, the V gene TRBV15, with 7 bases lining up with TRBD1. This CDR3 is 14 amino acids long. V lost 1 base to trimming and J lost 5 bases; unmatched junction nucleotides: 5. CDR1 is LNHNV, CDR2 YYDKDF, per germline (reference sequence). This chain's CDR3 is CATSRASTGDEQYF. In nucleotides, the CDR3 is TGTGCCACCAGCAGAGCAAGTACAGGGGACGAGCAGTACTTC.

In its sample, this clonotype was seen many times. The chain combines TRBV12-5 with TRBJ2-5; D is ambiguous. CDR1 is LGHNT, CDR2 FRNRAP, per germline. Trimming shortened V by 7 bases and J by 4 bases, and 10 bases separated the two germline ends. The CDR3 is 12 residues long. DNA for the CDR3: TGTGCTAGTGCCCCATTTGGAGAGACCCAGTACTTC. Translating gives CASAPFGETQYF.

This sequence joins TRBV11-2 and TRBJ1-1; D is possibly TRBD1 (5 bases). With 3 bases removed from V and 5 bases from J, the gap between germline ends came to 16 bases. Germline values: CDR1 SGHAT, CDR2 FQNNGV. The CDR3 is 15 residues long. DNA for the CDR3: TGTGCCAGCAGCTTCGAAGGGACCTCGGGGACTGAAGCTTTCTTT. Residues: CASSFEGTSGTEAFF. Based on the CDR3 plus reference TRBV11-2 and TRBJ1-1, the full variable domain is EAGVAQSPRYKIIEKRQSVAFWCNPISGHATLYWYQQILGQGPKLLIQFQNNGVVDDSQLPKDRFSAERLKGVDSTLKIQPAKLEDSAVYLCASSFEGTSGTEAFFGQGTRLTVV.

This sequence joins TRBV5-1 and TRBJ2-7; TRBD1 matches at 8 bases. The CDR3 loop spans 15 amino acids. Unmatched junction bases numbered 7, after V lost 0 bases and J lost 5 bases. Germline CDR1 is SGHRS and CDR2 is YFSETQ. The CDR3 DNA reads as TGCGCCAGCAGCTTGGAGGCAGGGGGCTTGGACGAGCAGTACTTC. Translation: CASSLEAGGLDEQYF.

The chain carries TRBV7-3 and TRBJ2-6; D is perhaps TRBD2 (5 bases). The ends were cut back, 3 bases at V and 1 base at J, with 10 bases in the middle. Germline V gene data show CDR1 as SGHTA and CDR2 as FQGTGA. CDR3 length: 16 residues. The CDR3 DNA follows: TGTGCCAGCAGCTTCAAAGGACTGTCTGGGGCCAACGTCCTGACTTTC. This sequence encodes CASSFKGLSGANVLTF.

This chain links TRBV2 with TRBJ2-4; TRBD2 is a possible D gene (6 bases). With 6 bases removed from V and 5 bases from J, the gap between germline ends came to 14 bases. The V gene's germline CDR1 is SNHLY and CDR2 FYNNEI. The length of the CDR3 is 14 residues. The CDR3: CASSTWPGENIQYF. CDR3 DNA sequence: TGTGCCAGCAGCACGTGGCCGGGGGAAAACATTCAGTACTTC. The full variable domain, its missing parts supplied by reference TRBV2 and TRBJ2-4, is EPEVTQTPSHQVTQMGQEVILRCVPISNHLYFYWYRQILGQKVEFLVSFYNNEISEKSEIFDDQFSVERPDGSNFTLKIRSTKLEDSAMYFCASSTWPGENIQYFGAGTRLSVL.

V gene TRBV2 combines with J gene TRBJ1-1; 7 nucleotides agree with TRBD1. Germline CDR1 SNHLY, CDR2 FYNNEI. This CDR3 contains 13 residues. The J segment lost 6 bases and the V segment lost 7 bases, leaving 8 bases of the junction unmatched. The CDR3 is CASTIQGRAEAFF. The CDR3, as DNA: TGTGCCAGCACTATACAGGGGCGGGCTGAAGCTTTCTTT.

J is TRBJ2-5 and V is TRBV6-6; 10 bases are a match to TRBD2. V gave up 6 bases and J gave up 4 bases; unmatched junction bases: 8. Germline CDR1 reads MNHNY; CDR2 reads SVGAGI (reference sequence). This CDR3 has 15 residues. The CDR3, as DNA: TGTGCCAGCAGGACCAGCGGGGGGGCAATAGAGACCCAGTACTTC. This gives the protein CASRTSGGAIETQYF.

V gene TRBV29-1 combines with J gene TRBJ2-5; 9 nucleotides match TRBD2. Germline CDR1 SQVTM, CDR2 ANQGSEA. The CDR3 covers 13 residues. Trimming at V came to 6 bases and at J to 7 bases, leaving 9 bases not matched to a gene. This CDR3 reads CSVHSGRWGTQYF. As DNA, the CDR3 is TGCAGCGTCCATAGCGGGAGATGGGGGACCCAGTACTTC.

This clonotype has only a few counts. J is TRBJ1-1 and V is TRBV4-3, with 8 bases matching TRBD1. The CDR3 length is 17 residues. After removal of 0 bases from V and 4 bases from J, the junction contained 10 bases not matched to a gene. Germline V gene data show CDR1 as LGHNA and CDR2 as YSLEER. The DNA of the CDR3 is TGCGCCAGCAGCCAAGATTGGGGACAGGAATGGTCCACTGAAGCTTTCTTT. Translated, it gives CASSQDWGQEWSTEAFF.

The sample holds a few counts of this clonotype. The CDR3 DNA is TGCGCCAGCAGCCAAGGACAGGGACAAGAGCAGTACTTC. Its protein product is CASSQGQGQEQYF. The V and J genes are TRBV4-3 and TRBJ2-7, with 7 nucleotides matching TRBD1. Germline CDR1 and CDR2: LGHNA and YSLEER. The CDR3 covers 13 residues. Trimming removed 1 base from V and 7 bases from J; junction bases left unmatched: 4.

The chain links TRBV4-1 to TRBJ2-4; 9 bases fit TRBD2. This CDR3 region has 17 residues. Germline trimming cut 6 bases from V and 6 bases from J; bases unmatched to any gene: 15. The germline V gene encodes CDR1 MGHRA and CDR2 YSYEKL. This chain's CDR3 is CASRPWGAGGGGNIQYF. CDR3 coding DNA: TGCGCCAGCAGACCCTGGGGAGCGGGAGGTGGGGGAAACATTCAGTACTTC.

This clonotype was counted a few times. The chain uses TRBV29-1 and TRBJ2-7, with 7 positions matching TRBD2. Germline values: CDR1 SQVTM, CDR2 ANQGSEA. CDR3 length: 13 amino acids. Here the CDR3 DNA reads TGCAGTTTTTACGGCGGGAGTGACTACGAGCAGTACTTC. Its translation is CSFYGGSDYEQYF.

The chain carries TRBV5-1 and TRBJ1-1; tentative D call: TRBD1 (6 bases). This CDR3 contains 13 residues. The germline V gene has CDR1 SGHRS and CDR2 YFSETQ. V shed 5 bases and J shed 6 bases, with 14 bases lying between them. The CDR3 sequence is CASRKGEGAEAFF. The CDR3 DNA sequence: TGCGCCAGCAGAAAGGGGGAGGGGGCTGAAGCTTTCTTT.

The rearrangement links TRBV7-9 to TRBJ2-2, with TRBD1 matching 7 bases. The V and J ends lost 4 bases and 5 bases, in that order; junction bases with no gene match: 10. There are 16 residues in the CDR3. Per germline, CDR1 SEHNR and CDR2 FQNEAQ (reference sequence). This CDR3 reads CASSSTRDSQTGELFF. Here the CDR3 DNA reads TGTGCCAGCAGCTCGACTCGGGACAGTCAGACCGGGGAGCTGTTTTTT.

This clonotype occurred a few times. The V call is TRBV28, the J call TRBJ1-5; D is perhaps TRBD1 (6 bases). Germline V CDR1 and CDR2: MDHEN, SYDVKM. V lost 3 bases, J lost 5 bases, and 20 bases lay in between. The CDR3 has 17 amino acids. For the CDR3, the DNA is TGTGCCAGCAGTTTTGGGATATTCGGGGGCCCCGATCAGCCCCAGCATTTT. Its translation is CASSFGIFGGPDQPQHF.

This clonotype appeared a few times. V is TRBV18 and J is TRBJ2-6; D call uncertain. Germline V lookup: CDR1 KGHSH, CDR2 LQKENI. Trimming removed 0 bases from V and 4 bases from J, with 7 bases in between. CDR3 length: 15 amino acids. CDR3 coding DNA: TGTGCCAGCTCACCACCGGTCGACGGGGCCAACGTCCTGACTTTC. Its translation: CASSPPVDGANVLTF.

The rearrangement uses TRBV5-1 and TRBJ2-1; D is perhaps TRBD1 or TRBD2 (5 bases each). Per the germline V gene, CDR1 is SGHRS and CDR2 is YFSETQ. V lost 0 bases and J 9 bases, leaving 10 bases between the germline ends. The CDR3 spans 13 residues. CDR3 region: CASSLVPGPEQFF. Here the CDR3 DNA reads TGCGCCAGCAGCTTGGTCCCGGGACCTGAGCAGTTCTTC.

This clonotype was seen only a few times. The chain links TRBV21-1 to TRBJ2-7; the DNA was not used to check the table's D call, TRBD1. TRBV21-1 counts as a pseudogene. This CDR3 has 17 residues. The CDR3, as DNA: TGTGCCAGCAGCTCGACACCGACAGGGGAACCCTCCTACGAGCAGTACTTC. Translating gives CASSSTPTGEPSYEQYF.

This chain connects TRBV7-8 to TRBJ2-5; possibly TRBD1 for D (6 bases). Germline values: CDR1 SGHVS, CDR2 FQNEAQ. The CDR3 extends over 15 amino acids. The V and J ends lost 2 bases and 5 bases respectively, with 15 bases between them. In DNA form, the CDR3 reads TGTGCCAGCAGCTTAAGGGGGATAGAAGGGGAGACCCAGTACTTC. It is translated as CASSLRGIEGETQYF.

The CDR3 DNA follows: TGCGCCAGCAGCTTTGAGATAGTCCAAGAAGCTTTCTTT. Translation: CASSFEIVQEAFF. The chain recombines TRBV5-1 with TRBJ1-1; D is unclear. There are 13 residues in the CDR3. Germline V gene lookup returns CDR1 SGHRS and CDR2 YFSETQ. With 2 bases removed from V and 8 bases from J, the gap between germline ends came to 13 bases.

This clonotype was counted a few times. This may stem from a read error, because a much larger clone lies one nucleotide away. The genes are TRBV6-6 and TRBJ2-7, with 10 bases that match TRBD1. CDR3 size: 14 residues. Germline CDR1 and CDR2: MNHNY and SVGAGI (reference sequence). CDR3 residues: CASSSGTGDYEQCF. The CDR3 DNA reads TGTGCCAGCAGTTCCGGGACAGGGGACTACGAGCAGTGCTTC.

This clonotype was seen a handful of times. The rearrangement uses TRBV15 and TRBJ1-1; no clear D gene. Looked up from germline, CDR1 is LNHNV and CDR2 is YYDKDF (reference sequence). The CDR3 covers 11 residues. V lost 8 bases to trimming and J lost 5 bases, with 9 bases between them. DNA of the CDR3: TGTGCCACCTCGATGAGGACTGAAGCTTTCTTT. Translating it yields CATSMRTEAFF.